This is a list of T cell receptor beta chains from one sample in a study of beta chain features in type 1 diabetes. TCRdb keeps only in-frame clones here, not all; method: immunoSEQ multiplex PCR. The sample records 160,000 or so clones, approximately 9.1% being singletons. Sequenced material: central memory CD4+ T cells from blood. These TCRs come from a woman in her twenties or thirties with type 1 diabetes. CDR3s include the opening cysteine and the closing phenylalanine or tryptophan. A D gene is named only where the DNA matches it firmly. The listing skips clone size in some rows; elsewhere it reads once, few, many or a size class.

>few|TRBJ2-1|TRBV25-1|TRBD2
TGTGCCAGCAGTGAATCTAGGACTAGCGGAACCTACAATGAGCAGTTCTTC
CASSESRTSGTYNEQFF
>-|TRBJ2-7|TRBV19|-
TGTGCCAGTAGTGCGAACGGCTACGAGCAGTACTTC
CASSANGYEQYF
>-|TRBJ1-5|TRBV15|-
TGTGCCACCAGCAGAGAGCTGGGGGCGGGTCAGCCCCAGCATTTT
CATSRELGAGQPQHF
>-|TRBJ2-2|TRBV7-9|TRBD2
TGTGCCAGCAGCCCGGGACTAGCGGAGACCGGGGAGCTGTTTTTT
CASSPGLAETGELFF
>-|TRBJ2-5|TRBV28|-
TGTGCCAGCAGTCGGAGGGTCCAAGAGACCCAGTACTTC
CASSRRVQETQYF
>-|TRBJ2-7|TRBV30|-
TGTGCCTGGAGTGTACTGTACGAGCAGTACTTC
CAWSVLYEQYF
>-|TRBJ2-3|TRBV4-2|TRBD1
TGTGCCAGCAGCCAAGGACAGGGTTCAGATACGCAGTATTTT
CASSQGQGSDTQYF
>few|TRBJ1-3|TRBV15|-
TGTGCCACCAGCAGAGATTCCCCATTTGACACTGGAAACACCATATATTTT
CATSRDSPFDTGNTIYF
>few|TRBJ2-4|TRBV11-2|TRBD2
TGTGCCAGCAGCGCCGGGACTAGCTTTGCCAAAAACATTCAGTACTTC
CASSAGTSFAKNIQYF
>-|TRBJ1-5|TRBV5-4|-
TGTGCCAGCAGCTTGGGCGATCAGCCCCAGCATTTT
CASSLGDQPQHF
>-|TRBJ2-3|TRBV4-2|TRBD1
TGTGCCAGCAGCCCTGAAGTAGGGGGCGGAGATACGCAGTATTTT
CASSPEVGGGDTQYF
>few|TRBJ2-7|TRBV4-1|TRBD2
TGCGCCAGCAGGTTTACTAGCGCAGACTCCTACGAGCAGTACTTC
CASRFTSADSYEQYF
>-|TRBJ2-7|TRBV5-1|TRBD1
TGCGCCAGCAGCTTGACATTGGGACAGCTCACCGAGCAGTACTTC
CASSLTLGQLTEQYF
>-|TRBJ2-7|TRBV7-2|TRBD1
TGTGCCAGCAGCTTGGACAGGGCCGCCTACGAGCAGTACTTC
CASSLDRAAYEQYF
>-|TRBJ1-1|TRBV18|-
TGTGCCAGCTCACCGCGGGGGGACCACATGAACACTGAAGCTTTCTTT
CASSPRGDHMNTEAFF
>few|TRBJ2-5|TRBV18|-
TGTGCCAGCTCACCGGGCAGGGCCGGCGAGACCCAGTACTTC
CASSPGRAGETQYF
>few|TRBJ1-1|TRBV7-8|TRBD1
TGTGCCAGCAGCTTATACTCCCGGCGGACAGGCGAAGCTTTCTTT
CASSLYSRRTGEAFF
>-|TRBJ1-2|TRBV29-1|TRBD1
TGCAGCGTTCTAGGACAGGATAGTAACTATGGCTACACCTTC
CSVLGQDSNYGYTF
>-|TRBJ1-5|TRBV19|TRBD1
TGTGCCAGTAGTACAGCTCGCAGGGGGCGTCAGCCCCAGCATTTT
CASSTARRGRQPQHF
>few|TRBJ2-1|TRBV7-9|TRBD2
TGTGCCAGCAGCTTCTGGAGGGAGGGCCGCAATGAGCAGTTCTTC
CASSFWREGRNEQFF
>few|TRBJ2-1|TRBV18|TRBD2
TGTGCCAGCTCACCCGCGGGGGGGGACTCCTACAATGAGCAGTTCTTC
CASSPAGGDSYNEQFF
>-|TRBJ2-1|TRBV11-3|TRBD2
TGTGCCAGCAGCTTAGGAGTAGCGGGTGTCCGGTACAATGAGCAGTTCTTC
CASSLGVAGVRYNEQFF
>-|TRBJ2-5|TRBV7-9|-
TGTGCCAGCAGATTTGGAGGGGAGACCCAGTACTTC
CASRFGGETQYF
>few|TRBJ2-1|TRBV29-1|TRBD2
TGCAGCGTTGGAGCGGGAGTTATATATGAGCAGTTCTTC
CSVGAGVIYEQFF
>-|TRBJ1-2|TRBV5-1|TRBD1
TGCGCCAGCAGCCGAACAGGGGGCGAAGTTGGCTACACCTTC
CASSRTGGEVGYTF
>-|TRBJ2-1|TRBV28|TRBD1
TGTGCCAGCCCAGCTTCGACAGGGGGTTCACAGGTCGAGCAGTTCTTC
CASPASTGGSQVEQFF
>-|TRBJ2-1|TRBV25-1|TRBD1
TGTGCCAGCAGTAGACAGGGGGCCCTCCCCTCCTACAATGAGCAGTTCTTC
CASSRQGALPSYNEQFF
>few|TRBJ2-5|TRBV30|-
TGTGCCTTTCTCAGGGCAGTAGGAGAGACCCAGTACTTC
CAFLRAVGETQYF
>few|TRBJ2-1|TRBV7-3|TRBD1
TGTGCCAGCAGCCCTGACAGGGGCTCCTACAATGAGCAGTTCTTC
CASSPDRGSYNEQFF